What follows are 29 T cell receptor beta chains derived from one specimen sequenced in a study of T-cell reconstitution after alpha-beta-depleted transplantation in children. A library of TCRbeta sequences, prepared with unique molecular identifiers, was generated. TCRdb called the PCR reads again in MiXCR, with one record for every CDR3 protein. The sample shows about 3,700 distinct CDR3 sequences, roughly 24% of them seen only once. This specimen consisted of PBMCs, mostly from graft donor cells, obtained 60 days after TCRalphabeta/CD19-depleted stem cell transplant. The receptors here all came from a boy under two years old who had a stem cell transplant for acute myeloid leukemia, so the T cells may come from the graft donor.

This clonotype was recorded once. The chain carries TRBV12-3 or TRBV12-4 and TRBJ2-3; D gene uncertain. With 6 bases removed from V and 6 bases from J, the gap between germline ends came to 7 bases. The CDR3 length is 11 residues. The CDR3 DNA is TGTGCCAGCAGCCAGAGCGATACGCAGTATTTT. This encodes CASSQSDTQYF.

The J gene is TRBJ1-5, the V gene TRBV20-1; 10 nucleotides match TRBD1. The junction had 7 bases not matched to a gene; V was cut back by 2 bases and J by 6 bases. The germline CDR1 and CDR2 sequences are DFQATT and SNEGSKA (reference sequence). The CDR3 sequence is 15 residues long. The CDR3 bases are TGCAGTGCTAGAAAAGGACAGGGGGAGAGTCAGCCCCAGCATTTT. It specifies CSARKGQGESQPQHF.

This sequence joins TRBV4-1 and TRBJ1-1; the D is unclear. CDR3 length: 10 amino acids. In germline, CDR1 is MGHRA, CDR2 YSYEKL. V lost 7 bases to trimming and J lost 9 bases, with 9 bases between them. CDR3 nucleotides: TGCGCCAGCACCCTAGAGAAAGCTTTCTTT. This sequence encodes CASTLEKAFF.

This clonotype ranks as medium-sized. The CDR3 reads CASSLVISGYDTQYF. In DNA, the CDR3 is TGTGCCAGCAGCTTAGTGATATCTGGGTACGATACGCAGTATTTT. This chain connects TRBV7-9 to TRBJ2-3, with D unclear. Germline CDR1 SEHNR, CDR2 FQNEAQ (reference sequence). The CDR3 is 15 amino acids. Trimming pared 1 base from V and 6 bases from J, leaving 14 bases between.

By sample fraction, this clonotype is medium-sized. The chain couples TRBV28 to TRBJ1-1; D call uncertain. The V gene's germline CDR1 is MDHEN and CDR2 SYDVKM. This CDR3 is built from 16 residues. Trimming removed 4 bases at V and 1 base at J, with 16 bases between. The CDR3 DNA sequence: TGTGCCAGCAGTTCGTCCGGGTGGGTTACGAACACTGAAGCTTTCTTT. Translation gives CASSSSGWVTNTEAFF. The whole variable domain, remainder taken from reference TRBV28 and TRBJ1-1, is DVKVTQSSRYLVKRTGEKVFLECVQDMDHENMFWYRQDPGLGLRLIYFSYDVKMKEKGDIPEGYSVSREKKERFSLILESASTNQTSMYLCASSSSGWVTNTEAFFGQGTRLTVV.

In its sample, this clonotype was seen many times. The rearrangement uses TRBV7-9 and TRBJ2-5, with a weak D call TRBD2 (5 bases). From germline, CDR1 is SEHNR and CDR2 FQNEAQ (reference sequence). V lost 2 bases to trimming and J lost 3 bases, with 13 bases between them. The CDR3 runs 15 residues. This CDR3 is CASSLPAGGKETQYF. DNA of the CDR3: TGTGCCAGCAGCTTACCCGCGGGCGGAAAAGAGACCCAGTACTTC.

V is TRBV28 and J is TRBJ2-5; D is undetermined. V lost 6 bases, J lost 5 bases, and 10 bases lay in between. This CDR3 contains 12 residues. Germline CDR1 is MDHEN and CDR2 is SYDVKM. CDR3 sequence (DNA): TGTGCCAGCAGCCTAGTCTGGGAGACCCAGTACTTC. Translation: CASSLVWETQYF. The full variable domain, rest sourced from reference TRBV28 and TRBJ2-5, is DVKVTQSSRYLVKRTGEKVFLECVQDMDHENMFWYRQDPGLGLRLIYFSYDVKMKEKGDIPEGYSVSREKKERFSLILESASTNQTSMYLCASSLVWETQYFGPGTRLLVL.

V gene TRBV7-5 combines with J gene TRBJ1-1. TRBV7-5 is classified as a pseudogene. The CDR3 is made up of 9 amino acids. CDR3 sequence reads: CTVCTEAFF. The DNA of the CDR3 is TGTACTGTGTGCACTGAAGCTTTCTTT.

The CDR3 loop is CSASPASTDTQYF. The CDR3 DNA reads TGCAGTGCTAGCCCCGCGAGCACAGATACGCAGTATTTT. The chain is built from TRBV20-1 and TRBJ2-3, with unresolved D. The germline V gene encodes CDR1 DFQATT and CDR2 SNEGSKA (reference sequence). This CDR3 is 13 amino acids long. Deletions cut 3 bases from V and 0 bases from J, with 7 bases between.

This clonotype is deemed medium-sized. This chain uses TRBV20-1 with TRBJ1-2; no reliable D call. Germline-derived CDR1 and CDR2 are DFQATT and SNEGSKA (reference sequence). Trimming removed 0 bases at V and 5 bases at J, with 16 bases between. The CDR3 is 15 amino acids. CDR3 bases: TGCAGTGCTAGAGAGTCGGGGAGGGCCTTATATGGCTACACCTTC. It yields the protein CSARESGRALYGYTF.

In its sample, this clonotype was seen many times. J is TRBJ2-1 and V is TRBV19; 11 bases agree with TRBD2. Germline values: CDR1 LNHDA, CDR2 SQIVND (reference sequence). V was clipped by 5 bases and J by 8 bases; unmatched bases: 14. The CDR3 covers 17 residues. Written as DNA, the CDR3 is TGTGCCAGTAGTCTCCACCGCCGACTAGCGGGGAACCATGAGCAGTTCTTC. Translation gives CASSLHRRLAGNHEQFF.

This clonotype was observed at least ten times. The chain carries TRBV9 and TRBJ1-2, with D unclear. Trimming took off 6 bases at V and 5 bases at J, with 8 bases between the two ends. Per the germline V gene, CDR1 is SGDLS and CDR2 is YYNGEE. The CDR3 is made up of 11 amino acids. This CDR3 is CASKREYGYTF. The CDR3, as DNA: TGTGCCAGCAAACGGGAGTATGGCTACACCTTC.

This chain connects TRBV28 to TRBJ2-3, with D hard to call. This CDR3 contains 14 residues. The germline V gene encodes CDR1 MDHEN and CDR2 SYDVKM. V was pared by 10 bases and J by 11 bases, with 25 bases between. The CDR3 nucleotides are TGTGCCATGGGCCCCGGGCTCGCGGATTCTGAGCAGTATTTT. Its protein product is CAMGPGLADSEQYF.

There are many counts of this clonotype. The V gene is TRBV20-1, the J gene TRBJ1-1; a possible D gene is TRBD1 (6 bases). Germline V lookup: CDR1 DFQATT, CDR2 SNEGSKA (reference sequence). The CDR3 contains 15 residues. Trimming left V 1 base short and J 7 bases short, with 19 bases between. CDR3 in amino acids: CSARAFGQSLGEAFF. DNA of the CDR3: TGCAGTGCTAGAGCATTTGGACAGTCCCTTGGTGAAGCTTTCTTT.

The sample holds many counts of this clonotype. The V gene is TRBV19, the J gene TRBJ2-7, with TRBD2 matching 7 bases. Germline V gene lookup returns CDR1 LNHDA and CDR2 SQIVND (reference sequence). The CDR3 is 11 residues long. V trimming: 6 bases; J trimming: 6 bases; junction bases outside the gene matches: 2. The CDR3 region has the DNA TGTGCCAGTAGGGCGGGAGTCGAGCAGTACTTC. This encodes CASRAGVEQYF.

This clonotype was detected many times. CDR3 sequence: CASSYGQGNDEQYF. As DNA, the CDR3 is TGTGCCAGCAGCTACGGACAGGGGAACGACGAGCAGTACTTC. V usage is TRBV7-7 and J usage is TRBJ2-7; 9 nucleotides line up with TRBD1. Germline V gene sequence: CDR1 SSHAT, CDR2 FNYEAQ (reference sequence). CDR3 length equals 14 residues. J lost 5 bases, V lost 4 bases, and 6 bases had no gene match.

This clonotype was recorded at least ten times. The chain carries TRBV2 and TRBJ2-3; D is unresolved. The ends were cut back, 3 bases at V and 6 bases at J, with 7 bases in the middle. Germline CDR1 SNHLY, CDR2 FYNNEI. CDR3 length: 12 residues. The CDR3: CASSDRLDTQYF. The CDR3 nucleotides read TGTGCCAGCAGTGACCGACTTGATACGCAGTATTTT.

This clonotype was recorded many times. The V and J genes are TRBV7-2 and TRBJ2-3; TRBD2 agrees at 11 bases. V lost 1 base to trimming and J lost 6 bases; unmatched junction nucleotides: 9. The CDR3 consists of 17 residues. Germline V gene data show CDR1 as SGHTA and CDR2 as FQGNSA. The CDR3 nucleotides are TGTGCCAGCAGCTTAGGGTGGGAGACTAGCGGGACGGATACGCAGTATTTT. This gives the protein CASSLGWETSGTDTQYF.

This chain connects TRBV23-1 to TRBJ1-5; no firm D call. TRBV23-1 is identified as an open reading frame with a role that is uncertain. The ends were cut back, 8 bases at V and 5 bases at J, with 10 bases in the middle. The length of the CDR3 is 12 residues. The CDR3: CASPPPHQPQHF. DNA of the CDR3: TGCGCCAGCCCCCCGCCCCATCAGCCCCAGCATTTT.

A word on this clonotype: Because the CDR3's place on the DNA is in doubt, the DNA is left out and the CDR3 is given as listed by TCRdb. The chain employs TRBV3-1 and TRBJ1-1; TRBD1, the table's D call, was not compared with the DNA. The CDR3 is 17 amino acids in total, end residues counted. Germline CDR1 LGHDT, CDR2 YNNKEL (reference sequence). The CDR3 reads CASSQVGQGAKDPEPFF.

This clonotype was detected ten times or more. The chain links TRBV7-9 to TRBJ1-4; tentative D call: TRBD1 (5 bases). This CDR3 is built from 16 residues. V lost 6 bases, J lost 3 bases, and 17 bases lay in between. Germline V gene sequence: CDR1 SEHNR, CDR2 FQNEAQ (reference sequence). The CDR3 region has the DNA TGTGCCAGCAGGCCCCCGGGGACCACGTCTAATGAAAAACTGTTTTTT. It yields the protein CASRPPGTTSNEKLFF.

By proportion, this clonotype is medium-sized. The genes are TRBV5-1 and TRBJ2-2; 7 bases line up with TRBD1. Looked up from germline, CDR1 is SGHRS and CDR2 is YFSETQ. The CDR3 covers 13 residues. V was pared by 7 bases and J by 6 bases, with 6 bases of the junction left unmatched. CDR3 nucleotide sequence: TGCGCCAGCTCACAGGGGTTCGCCGGGGAGCTGTTTTTT. Protein sequence: CASSQGFAGELFF.

This clonotype was picked up many times. In nucleotides, the CDR3 is TGTGCCAGCAGCTTACCCCTAGCGGTGGGCCAAGAGACCCAGTACTTC. Translated: CASSLPLAVGQETQYF. The chain uses TRBV7-9 and TRBJ2-5; 7 nucleotides line up with TRBD2. CDR1 and CDR2 (germline): SEHNR, FQNEAQ (reference sequence). The CDR3 runs 16 residues. Trimming at V came to 2 bases and at J to 1 base, leaving 7 bases not matched to a gene.

As for this clonotype: This may arise from a read error, as a much more abundant clone is one base away. V gene TRBV24-1 combines with J gene TRBJ2-3, with TRBD1 matching 8 bases. The CDR3 has 18 residues. Germline values: CDR1 KGHDR, CDR2 SFDVKD. Here the CDR3 DNA reads TGTGGGGCCAATGATTTGGAGGGACAGGAGGTTGACCAAGATACGCAGTATTTT. This translates into CGANDLEGQEVDQDTQYF.

This clonotype appeared many times. The rearrangement links TRBV19 to TRBJ1-1; 8 bases line up with TRBD1. The junction had 8 bases not matched to a gene; V was cut back by 5 bases and J by 3 bases. The CDR3 sequence is 15 residues long. Germline V gene sequence: CDR1 LNHDA, CDR2 SQIVND (reference sequence). This CDR3 reads CASSGQGFVYTEAFF. CDR3 DNA sequence: TGTGCCAGTAGTGGACAGGGTTTCGTGTACACTGAAGCTTTCTTT. Looking up the rest from reference TRBV19 and TRBJ1-1 gives the full variable domain: DGGITQSPKYLFRKEGQNVTLSCEQNLNHDAMYWYRQDPGQGLRLIYYSQIVNDFQKGDIAEGYSVSREKKESFPLTVTSAQKNPTAFYLCASSGQGFVYTEAFFGQGTRLTVV.

Ten or more counts support this clonotype. J is TRBJ2-5 and V is TRBV5-1; D perhaps matches TRBD1 (6 bases). There are 15 residues in the CDR3. Germline V gives CDR1 SGHRS, CDR2 YFSETQ. V dropped 4 bases and J dropped 4 bases, with 17 bases sitting between them. DNA for the CDR3: TGCGCCAGCAGCCAAGGACAGCACGGTAGAGAGACCCAGTACTTC. Translating gives CASSQGQHGRETQYF.

The gene calls are TRBV5-1 and TRBJ2-3, with D uncertain. V was shortened by 1 base and J by 2 bases, with 8 bases between the two germline ends. Germline CDR1 SGHRS, CDR2 YFSETQ. The CDR3 spans 14 residues. Written as DNA, the CDR3 is TGCGCCAGCAGCTTGAGGTTCACCACAGATACGCAGTATTTT. It encodes CASSLRFTTDTQYF.

This clonotype was recorded at least ten times. The V call is TRBV2, the J call TRBJ2-6; 7 bases agree with TRBD1. CDR3 length equals 16 residues. Per germline, CDR1 SNHLY and CDR2 FYNNEI. V lost 9 bases, J lost 0 bases, and 8 bases stayed unmatched. The CDR3 sequence is CASSGTADSGANVLTF. CDR3 nucleotides: TGTGCCAGTTCCGGGACAGCTGACTCTGGGGCCAACGTCCTGACTTTC.

This clonotype was detected many times. This chain connects TRBV5-6 to TRBJ2-5; TRBD2 is a possible D gene (5 bases). V lost 4 bases to trimming and J lost 2 bases, with 15 bases between them. The CDR3 sequence is 15 residues long. The germline gives CDR1 SGHDT, CDR2 YYEEEE. This CDR3 is CASSHHKRIQETQYF. As DNA, the CDR3 is TGTGCCAGCAGCCATCACAAGCGGATACAAGAGACCCAGTACTTC.